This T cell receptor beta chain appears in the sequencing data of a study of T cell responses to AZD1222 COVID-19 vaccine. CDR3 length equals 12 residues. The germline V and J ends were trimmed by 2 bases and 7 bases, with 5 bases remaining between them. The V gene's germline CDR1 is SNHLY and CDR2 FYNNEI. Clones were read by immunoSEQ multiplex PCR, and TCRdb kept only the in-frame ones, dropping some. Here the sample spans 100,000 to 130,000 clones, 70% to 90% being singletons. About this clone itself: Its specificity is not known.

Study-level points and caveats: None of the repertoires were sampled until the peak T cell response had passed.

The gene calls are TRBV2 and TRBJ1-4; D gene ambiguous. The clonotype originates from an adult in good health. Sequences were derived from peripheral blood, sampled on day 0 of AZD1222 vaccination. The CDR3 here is CASSESGEKLFF. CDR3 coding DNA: TGTGCCAGCAGTGAATCGGGTGAAAAACTGTTTTTT. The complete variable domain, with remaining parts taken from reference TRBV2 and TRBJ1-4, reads EPEVTQTPSHQVTQMGQEVILRCVPISNHLYFYWYRQILGQKVEFLVSFYNNEISEKSEIFDDQFSVERPDGSNFTLKIRSTKLEDSAMYFCASSESGEKLFFGSGTQLSVL.